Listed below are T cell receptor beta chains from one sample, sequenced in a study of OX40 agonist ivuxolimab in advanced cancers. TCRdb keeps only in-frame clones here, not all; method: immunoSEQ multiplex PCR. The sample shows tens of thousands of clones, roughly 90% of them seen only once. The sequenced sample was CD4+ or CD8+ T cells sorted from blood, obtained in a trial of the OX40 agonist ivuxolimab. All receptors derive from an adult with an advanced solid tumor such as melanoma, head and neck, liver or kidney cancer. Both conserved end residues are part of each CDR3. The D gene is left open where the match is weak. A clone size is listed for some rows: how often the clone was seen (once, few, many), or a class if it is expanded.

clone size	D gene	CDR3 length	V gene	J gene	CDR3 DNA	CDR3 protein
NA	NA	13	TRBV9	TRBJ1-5	TGTGCCAGCAGCGTAGGTAGCAATCAGCCCCAGCATTTT	CASSVGSNQPQHF
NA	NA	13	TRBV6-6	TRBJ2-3	TGTGCCAGCAGTTACAGTTACACAGATACGCAGTATTTT	CASSYSYTDTQYF
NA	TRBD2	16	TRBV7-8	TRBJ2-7	TGTGCCAGCAGCTTTACTAGCGGGGGCCGATCCTACGAGCAGTACTTC	CASSFTSGGRSYEQYF
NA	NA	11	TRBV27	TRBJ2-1	TGTGCCAGCAGTTTGTTGGATGAGCAGTTCTTC	CASSLLDEQFF
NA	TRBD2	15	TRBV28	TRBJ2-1	TGTGCCAGCAGTCCCGGACTAGCGGGAGGGGGGGAGCAGTTCTTC	CASSPGLAGGGEQFF
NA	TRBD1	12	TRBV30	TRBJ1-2	TGTGCCCAAAGGACAGGGGTTTATGGCTACACCTTC	CAQRTGVYGYTF
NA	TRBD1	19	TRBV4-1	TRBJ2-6	TGCGCCAGCAGCCAAGATTTGAGACAGGGGGCGTCTGGGGCCAACGTCCTGACTTTC	CASSQDLRQGASGANVLTF
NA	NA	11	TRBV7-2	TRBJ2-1	TGTGCCAGCAGCCTCGACGGTGAGCAGTTCTTC	CASSLDGEQFF
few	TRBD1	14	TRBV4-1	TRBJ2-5	TGCGCCAGCAGCCAAGCCGGACAGGGACAGACCCAGTACTTC	CASSQAGQGQTQYF
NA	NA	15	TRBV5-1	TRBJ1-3	TGCGCCAGCAGCTCAGGAGGCCCCTCTGGAAACACCATATATTTT	CASSSGGPSGNTIYF
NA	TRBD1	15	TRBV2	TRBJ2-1	TGTGCCAGCCAAGGACAGGGAAGCTCCTACAATGAGCAGTTCTTC	CASQGQGSSYNEQFF
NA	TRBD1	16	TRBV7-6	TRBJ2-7	TGTGCCAGCAGCCGAGGGGACAGGGAAGAGACATACGAGCAGTACTTC	CASSRGDREETYEQYF
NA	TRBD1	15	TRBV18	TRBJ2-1	TGTGCCAGCTCACCCCTCGACAGGGTCGAAAGTGAGCAGTTCTTC	CASSPLDRVESEQFF
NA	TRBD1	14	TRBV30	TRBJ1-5	TGTGCCTGGACTACCGGACAGGGAGATCAGCCCCAGCATTTT	CAWTTGQGDQPQHF
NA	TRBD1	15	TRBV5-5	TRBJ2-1	TGTGCCAGCAGCTACCCGGGACAGTCCTACAATGAGCAGTTCTTC	CASSYPGQSYNEQFF
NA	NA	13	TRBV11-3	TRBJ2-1	TGTGCCAGCAGCTTGAACAGGTACAATGAGCAGTTCTTC	CASSLNRYNEQFF
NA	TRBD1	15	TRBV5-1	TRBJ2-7	TGCGCCAGCAGCAAGAAGGGACAGGGGGCCTACGAGCAGTACTTC	CASSKKGQGAYEQYF
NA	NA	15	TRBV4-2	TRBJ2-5	TGTGCCAGCAGCCCTCCCGGCGAGGGTGTGGAGACCCAGTACTTC	CASSPPGEGVETQYF
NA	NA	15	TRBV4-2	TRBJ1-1	TGTGCCAGCAGCCAAGATAATATGAGGAGCACTGAAGCTTTCTTT	CASSQDNMRSTEAFF
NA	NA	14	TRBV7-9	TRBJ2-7	TGTGCCAGCAGCCCGGGGGGCACCTCCTACGAGCAGTACTTC	CASSPGGTSYEQYF
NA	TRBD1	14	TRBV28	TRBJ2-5	TGTGCCAGCAGTCACCAGGGGGCGGTAAAGACCCAGTACTTC	CASSHQGAVKTQYF
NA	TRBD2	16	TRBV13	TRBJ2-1	TGTGCCAGCCGGGCCCCGACTAGCGGGAAGGGGAATGAGCAGTTCTTC	CASRAPTSGKGNEQFF
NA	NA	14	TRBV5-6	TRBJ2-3	TGTGCCAGCAGCCGGGACACTACCACAGATACGCAGTATTTT	CASSRDTTTDTQYF
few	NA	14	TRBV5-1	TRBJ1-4	TGCGCCAGCAGCTTAGCACAGGGAATCGAAAAACTGTTTTTT	CASSLAQGIEKLFF
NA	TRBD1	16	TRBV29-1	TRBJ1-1	TGCAGCGTTGGGACCGGGACAGGGGGTCGGCGGCCTGAAGCTTTCTTT	CSVGTGTGGRRPEAFF
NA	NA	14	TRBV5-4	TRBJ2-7	TGTGCCAGCAGCTTGCAAAAGGGTTTGAGTGAGCAGTACTTC	CASSLQKGLSEQYF
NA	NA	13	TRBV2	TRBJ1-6	TGTGCCAGCATTTATAGGGAAAATTCACCCCTCCACTTT	CASIYRENSPLHF
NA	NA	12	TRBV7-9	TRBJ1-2	TGTGCCAGCAGCTTCGCTCAGGGTGGCTACACCTTC	CASSFAQGGYTF
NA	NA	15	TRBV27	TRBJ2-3	TGTGCCAGCAGTTTATCGCTCAGGGTTACAGATACGCAGTATTTT	CASSLSLRVTDTQYF
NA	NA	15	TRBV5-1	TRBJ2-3	TGCGCCAGCAGCTTGGGCGTCCCAGGGTCAGATACGCAGTATTTT	CASSLGVPGSDTQYF
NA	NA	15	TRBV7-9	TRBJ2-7	TGTGCCAGCAGCTCTCATCTCCCGAGCTCCTACGAGCAGTACTTC	CASSSHLPSSYEQYF
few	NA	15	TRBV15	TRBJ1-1	TGTGCCACCAGTAAGGCTCCGACAGCGAACACTGAAGCTTTCTTT	CATSKAPTANTEAFF
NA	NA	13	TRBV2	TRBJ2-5	TGTGCCAGCAGTGCGGTGGGAGCCGAGACCCAGTACTTC	CASSAVGAETQYF
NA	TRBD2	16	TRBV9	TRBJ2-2	TGTGCCAGCAGCGTAGGCCTAGCGGCGAACACCGGGGAGCTGTTTTTT	CASSVGLAANTGELFF
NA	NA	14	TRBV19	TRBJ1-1	TGTGCCAGTAGGATAGACAGCCTGAACACTGAAGCTTTCTTT	CASRIDSLNTEAFF
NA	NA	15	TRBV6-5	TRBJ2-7	TGTGCCAGCAGTGCCCGGGGACGGAGCTCCTACGAGCAGTACTTC	CASSARGRSSYEQYF
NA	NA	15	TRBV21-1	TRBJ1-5	TGTGCCAGCAGCAAAGTCTGTGGGGGGGGACAGCCCCAGCATTTT	CASSKVCGGGQPQHF
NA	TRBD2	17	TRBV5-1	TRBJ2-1	TGCGCCAGCAGCCTCGAGCCAGGCCGGGGGGGTAGCAATGAGCAGTTCTTC	CASSLEPGRGGSNEQFF
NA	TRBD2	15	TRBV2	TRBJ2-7	TGTGCCAGCAGCGAAGACCGGACTAGCGACTACGAGCAGTACTTC	CASSEDRTSDYEQYF
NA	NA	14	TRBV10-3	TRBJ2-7	TGTGCCATCAGCCCGGGTCCTAGTTCCTACGAGCAGTACTTC	CAISPGPSSYEQYF
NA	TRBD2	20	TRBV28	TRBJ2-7	TGTGCCAGCAGTGGGACCGGGACTAGCGGGAGGGCCGGGAAGGGCTACGAGCAGTACTTC	CASSGTGTSGRAGKGYEQYF
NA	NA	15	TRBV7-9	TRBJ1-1	TGTGCCAGCAGCTCAACGGACACGGCAGACACTGAAGCTTTCTTT	CASSSTDTADTEAFF
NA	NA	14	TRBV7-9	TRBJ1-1	TGTGCCAGCAGCTTAGTGGCGGGGAACACTGAAGCTTTCTTT	CASSLVAGNTEAFF
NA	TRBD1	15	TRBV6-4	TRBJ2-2	TGTGCCAGCAGTGTGACAGGGGGCGCGACCGGGGAGCTGTTTTTT	CASSVTGGATGELFF
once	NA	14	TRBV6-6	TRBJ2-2	TGTGCCAGCAGTTCCGGACAGCCGGGAGGGGAGCTGTTTTTT	CASSSGQPGGELFF
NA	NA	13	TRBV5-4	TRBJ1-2	TGTGCCAGCAGCTTGAGAGGGCAGTATGGCTACACCTTC	CASSLRGQYGYTF
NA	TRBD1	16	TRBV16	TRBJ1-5	TGTGCCAGCAGCCAATCTGCAGGGGGCTCCAATCAGCCCCAGCATTTT	CASSQSAGGSNQPQHF
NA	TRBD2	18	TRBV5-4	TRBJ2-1	TGTGCCAGCAGCTTGGGGACTAGCGGGAGAGGGGGCAACAATGAGCAGTTCTTC	CASSLGTSGRGGNNEQFF
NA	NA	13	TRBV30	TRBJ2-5	TGTGCCTGGAGTCTCAGAGCTCAAGAGACCCAGTACTTC	CAWSLRAQETQYF